This TCR beta chain is from a study of shared clonotypes between healthy human individuals. For the study at large: Used for every donor were three CD4 naive, three CD4 memory, two CD8 naive and one CD8 memory plate.

Sequencing was performed with immunoSEQ multiplex PCR; in TCRdb, only in-frame clones are kept and a portion is missing. In the table there are some 300,000 clones, more than 60% of which are singletons. Looked up from germline, CDR1 is SNHLY and CDR2 is FYNNEI. The CDR3 runs to 14 residues. V shed 5 bases and J 2 bases; nucleotides not matched to a gene: 2. This clone is a singleton in its sample. The chain joins TRBV2 to TRBJ1-5, with 8 nucleotides matching TRBD1. This clonotype was sampled from a man under 40 in good health. What was sequenced was memory CD4+ T cells sorted from blood. Subset specified: CD45RA-negative fraction. The CDR3 DNA sequence: TGTGCCAGCAGTTTGGGACAGGGCAATCAGCCCCAGCATTTT. Its translation is CASSLGQGNQPQHF.